A single sample gave rise to the 23 T cell receptor beta chains below, sequenced in a study of blood T cell repertoires in COVID-19. Assay used: immunoSEQ multiplex PCR; TCRdb lists only in-frame clones, some missing. This sample has about 220,000 clones, with roughly 84% found just once. Sequencing was performed on peripheral blood. The receptors were sampled from a woman younger than 45 who had recovered from COVID-19.

The V call is TRBV19, the J call TRBJ2-2; D call uncertain. V was trimmed by 4 bases and J by 3 bases, leaving 6 bases between them. Germline loops: CDR1 LNHDA, CDR2 SQIVND (reference sequence). The CDR3 covers 13 residues. CDR3: CASSSQYTGELFF. The DNA for the CDR3 is TGTGCCAGTAGTAGTCAGTACACCGGGGAGCTGTTTTTT.

CDR3 sequence: CASREPGQGHGELFF. The CDR3 bases are TGTGCCAGCAGAGAACCGGGACAGGGACACGGGGAGCTGTTTTTT. This chain connects TRBV7-6 to TRBJ2-2; 9 bases are a match to TRBD1. The CDR3 has 15 residues. The J segment lost 7 bases and the V segment lost 6 bases, leaving 9 bases of the junction unmatched. Germline V gene sequence: CDR1 SGHVS, CDR2 FNYEAQ.

The rearrangement joins TRBV11-2 to TRBJ2-6, with D tentatively TRBD1 (6 bases). Germline CDR1 and CDR2: SGHAT and FQNNGV. Trimming removed 5 bases from V and 3 bases from J, with 14 bases in between. The CDR3 totals 16 residues. CDR3 in amino acids: CASSQGSASGANVLTF. The CDR3 DNA reads as TGTGCCAGCAGCCAGGGGTCGGCGAGTGGGGCCAACGTCCTGACTTTC.

CDR3 sequence (DNA): TGTGCCAGTAGTATGAAAGAAGGAGGGAAACTCGGGGCTTTCTTT. As protein: CASSMKEGGKLGAFF. The chain carries TRBV19 and TRBJ1-1; D remains unclear. The germline gives CDR1 LNHDA, CDR2 SQIVND (reference sequence). Trimming cost V 3 bases and J 11 bases, with 22 bases left between them. The CDR3 extends over 15 amino acids. The full variable domain, in which reference TRBV19 and TRBJ1-1 provide the parts outside the CDR3, is DGGITQSPKYLFRKEGQNVTLSCEQNLNHDAMYWYRQDPGQGLRLIYYSQIVNDFQKGDIAEGYSVSREKKESFPLTVTSAQKNPTAFYLCASSMKEGGKLGAFFGQGTRLTVV.

This clone has just one count. This sequence joins TRBV5-1 and TRBJ2-7; the match to TRBD1 covers 8 bases. Per the germline V gene, CDR1 is SGHRS and CDR2 is YFSETQ. The CDR3 covers 19 residues. V shed 0 bases, J shed 2 bases, and the junction held 16 bases outside the gene matches. The CDR3 bases are TGCGCCAGCAGCTTGGAACGTTTGGCAGGGGGCGAGTTCACCTACGAGCAGTACTTC. It translates to CASSLERLAGGEFTYEQYF.

V is TRBV18 and J is TRBJ2-3, with D unresolved. This CDR3 is built from 13 residues. Germline V CDR1 and CDR2: KGHSH, LQKENI. V was cut by 3 bases and J by 5 bases, with 9 bases left in between. CDR3 coding DNA: TGTGCCAGCTCACCGGGTCTAGGAGATACGCAGTATTTT. It is translated as CASSPGLGDTQYF.

J is TRBJ2-1 and V is TRBV28; possibly TRBD2 for D (6 bases). CDR1 is MDHEN, CDR2 SYDVKM, per germline. V lost 1 base and J lost 3, with 13 bases in between. The CDR3 extends over 16 amino acids. CDR3 region: CASSLSHGGFYNEQFF. In DNA, the CDR3 is TGTGCCAGCAGTTTATCCCATGGGGGGTTCTACAATGAGCAGTTCTTC.

This chain joins TRBV5-5 and TRBJ1-5; TRBD1 aligns across 10 bases. This CDR3 has 13 amino acids. V lost 4 bases, J lost 5 bases, and 0 bases stayed unmatched. CDR1 and CDR2 (germline): SGHKS, YYEKEE (reference sequence). The CDR3 loop is CASSGTGDQPQHF. The CDR3, as DNA: TGTGCCAGCAGCGGGACAGGGGATCAGCCCCAGCATTTT.

This chain uses TRBV9 with TRBJ2-2; 13 bases are shared with TRBD2. Per the germline V gene, CDR1 is SGDLS and CDR2 is YYNGEE. This CDR3 contains 17 residues. Trimming at V came to 3 bases and at J to 5 bases, leaving 7 bases not matched to a gene. This chain's CDR3 is CASSAPGTSGITGELFF. The CDR3 coding sequence is TGTGCCAGCAGCGCCCCCGGGACTAGCGGGATAACCGGGGAGCTGTTTTTT.

The chain employs TRBV24-1 and TRBJ2-6; 9 bases fit TRBD1. The CDR3 contains 20 residues. Germline V gene sequence: CDR1 KGHDR, CDR2 SFDVKD. Trimming at V came to 4 bases and at J to 0 bases, leaving 12 bases not matched to a gene. The CDR3 coding sequence is TGTGCCACCAGTGAAACTCACGGGACAGGGAGCCTCTCTGGGGCCAACGTCCTGACTTTC. Translation gives CATSETHGTGSLSGANVLTF.

As to this clone: Germline is not matched at one junction end, which may reflect a read error. J is TRBJ2-7 and V is TRBV2; D might be TRBD2 (5 bases). The CDR3 is 11 residues long. Per germline, CDR1 SNHLY and CDR2 FYNNEI. The CDR3 loop is CASSAEVQVPF. CDR3 bases: TGTGCCAGCAGTGCGGAGGTTCAAGTCCCCTTC.

The chain combines TRBV9 with TRBJ2-5; possible D gene TRBD2, 6 bases. Germline CDR1 is SGDLS and CDR2 is YYNGEE. V was cut by 1 base and J by 1 base, with 8 bases left in between. The CDR3 spans 14 residues. The CDR3 sequence: CASSVRGLQETQYF. The CDR3 bases are TGTGCCAGCAGCGTAAGGGGACTCCAAGAGACCCAGTACTTC.

J is TRBJ1-5 and V is TRBV4-1; a weak D match, TRBD1 (6 bases). The germline V gene encodes CDR1 MGHRA and CDR2 YSYEKL. With 6 bases removed from V and 6 bases from J, the gap between germline ends came to 15 bases. The CDR3 is 14 residues long. The DNA of the CDR3 is TGCGCCAGCAGGGACCTCAGGGGTAGTCAGCCCCAGCATTTT. Translated, it gives CASRDLRGSQPQHF.

CDR3 coding DNA: TGTGCCTGGAAACGGGGGAGGGGGAACACTGAAGCTTTCTTT. Its translation: CAWKRGRGNTEAFF. The V gene is TRBV30, the J gene TRBJ1-1; tentatively, D is TRBD1 (5 bases). This CDR3 comprises 14 residues. Germline assignment: CDR1 GTSNPN and CDR2 SVGIG (reference sequence). Trimming removed 4 bases at V and 1 base at J, with 13 bases between.

This chain uses TRBV6-1 with TRBJ2-2, with D perhaps TRBD2 (5 bases). The CDR3 extends over 15 amino acids. The germline V gene encodes CDR1 MNHNS and CDR2 SASEGT. The V end lost 5 bases, the J end lost 6 bases, and 16 bases lay between the germline ends. The DNA for the CDR3 is TGTGCCAGCAGTTTCAGACTAATCCCCCCCGGGGAGCTGTTTTTT. This codes for CASSFRLIPPGELFF.

The chain has TRBV7-6 and TRBJ2-2; a weak D match, TRBD1 (6 bases). CDR1 is SGHVS and CDR2 is FNYEAQ in the germline V gene. V was clipped by 4 bases and J by 2 bases, with 17 bases between them. The CDR3 spans 17 residues. CDR3 sequence reads: CASSSQGPNFNTGELFF. The CDR3 nucleotides are TGTGCCAGCAGCTCCCAGGGGCCCAACTTTAACACCGGGGAGCTGTTTTTT.

The chain has TRBV30 and TRBJ2-2, with D possibly TRBD2 on 6 matching bases. The CDR3 length is 16 residues. V lost 3 bases and J 7 bases, leaving 21 bases between the germline ends. Germline-derived CDR1 and CDR2 are GTSNPN and SVGIG (reference sequence). The CDR3 protein is CAWRLSAGLVGGELFF. DNA for the CDR3: TGTGCCTGGAGGTTGAGTGCGGGATTGGTCGGCGGGGAGCTGTTTTTT.

The genes are TRBV5-1 and TRBJ2-5, with 9 bases that match TRBD2. CDR3 length: 16 amino acids. The V gene end was trimmed by 4 bases and the J gene end by 7 bases; junction bases not matched to a gene: 14. Per the germline V gene, CDR1 is SGHRS and CDR2 is YFSETQ. The CDR3 coding sequence is TGCGCCAGCAGCCCGGCGGTTAGCGGGAGTGGTGGGACCCAGTACTTC. It codes for CASSPAVSGSGGTQYF.

This clone has a single count. The V call is TRBV10-2, the J call TRBJ1-2, with TRBD1 as a possible D gene (6 bases). There are 14 residues in the CDR3. V lost 8 bases and J lost 8, with 21 bases in between. Germline V gives CDR1 WSHSY, CDR2 SAAADI. The CDR3 reads CASALELGAQGYTF. The CDR3 DNA follows: TGCGCCAGCGCCTTGGAGCTGGGGGCGCAGGGCTACACCTTC.

The V and J genes are TRBV6-1 and TRBJ2-3; 11 bases are a match to TRBD2. V was pared by 2 bases and J by 6 bases, with 7 bases of the junction left unmatched. There are 16 residues in the CDR3. Germline V gene data show CDR1 as MNHNS and CDR2 as SASEGT. The chain's CDR3 is CASSERTSGRTDTQYF. The DNA of the CDR3 is TGTGCCAGCAGTGAACGAACTAGCGGGAGAACCGATACGCAGTATTTT.

The V gene is TRBV10-1, the J gene TRBJ2-1; 11 nucleotides match TRBD2. Losses at the gene ends were 5 bases for V and 5 bases for J; bases not matched to a gene: 5. This CDR3 region has 15 residues. The germline V gene encodes CDR1 WNHNN and CDR2 SYGVQD (reference sequence). The CDR3 here is CASSPPGLADNEQFF. The DNA of the CDR3 is TGCGCCAGCAGTCCTCCGGGACTAGCGGACAATGAGCAGTTCTTC.

V usage is TRBV30 and J usage is TRBJ2-1; D tentatively reads TRBD1 or TRBD2 (5 bases each). This CDR3 has 11 residues. V was trimmed by 5 bases and J by 14 bases, leaving 16 bases between them. Looked up from germline, CDR1 is GTSNPN and CDR2 is SVGIG (reference sequence). The CDR3 loop is CAWGTFYGEFF. DNA for the CDR3: TGTGCCTGGGGGACCTTTTACGGAGAGTTCTTC.

Only a few counts were recorded for this clone. The gene calls are TRBV19 and TRBJ1-1; 10 bases match TRBD1. CDR3 size: 13 residues. After removal of 4 bases from V and 8 bases from J, the junction contained 4 bases not matched to a gene. Germline V gene lookup returns CDR1 LNHDA and CDR2 SQIVND (reference sequence). The CDR3 spells CASSTGTGDEAFF. CDR3 DNA sequence: TGTGCCAGTAGTACCGGGACAGGGGACGAAGCTTTCTTT.